The table lists the clone carrying this TCR beta chain with a few counts. Its antigen is unknown. TCR beta cDNA libraries included unique molecular identifiers. TCRdb itself ran the PCR reads through MiXCR, one entry per CDR3 protein. The sample lists 650,000 to 850,000 distinct CDR3 sequences, around 42% seen once, with around 4.7% in the top ten. The record originates from a study of post-analysis software for immune sequencing data. Whole-study findings and limits: Comparison of patients with controls showed about 5 TRBV segments more frequent in patients, TRBV5-6, TRBV5-1 and TRBV20-1 among them. People with multiple sclerosis had a significantly lower normalized Chao1 diversity than controls did.

The length of the CDR3 is 13 residues. Trimming took 4 bases from V and 5 from J; bases not matched to a gene: 4. This sequence joins TRBV12-3 or TRBV12-4 and TRBJ2-7, with 8 bases lining up with TRBD1. The sequencing input was blood. This receptor was identified in a girl aged 5-17 years with multiple sclerosis. DNA for the CDR3: TGTGCCAGCAGTTCGACAGGGGTCGACGAGCAGTACTTC. Translation: CASSSTGVDEQYF.